Listed here is a single T cell receptor (beta chain). Its antigen remains unknown. The source of the sample is a study of T cell repertoires in ileal Crohn's disease. For the study at large: About half of patients got postoperative therapy: roughly 12 thiopurines, approximately 18 anti-TNF. M6 samples are neoterminal ileum biopsies from postoperative colonoscopy.

The study, taken as a whole, reports: Within the first postoperative year, endoscopy came at median about 6.9 months.

The CDR3 has 14 amino acids. Unmatched junction bases numbered 7, after V lost 4 bases and J lost 7 bases. CDR1 MDHEN and CDR2 SYDVKM come from the germline V gene. This table comes from immunoSEQ multiplex PCR, and its TCRdb copy is limited to in-frame clones, with some not included. The repertoire has roughly 2,000 clones, 86% of them found once; the top ten carry more than 9.5%. As to time point: neoterminal ileum biopsy at postoperative endoscopy, about 6 months after surgery. This receptor was taken from an adult with Crohn's disease. The chain recombines TRBV28 with TRBJ2-4; 7 bases map to TRBD1. The specimen sequenced was ileal tissue. CDR3 protein: CASSYTGEVNIQYF. DNA for the CDR3: TGTGCCAGCAGTTATACAGGGGAAGTGAACATTCAGTACTTC.